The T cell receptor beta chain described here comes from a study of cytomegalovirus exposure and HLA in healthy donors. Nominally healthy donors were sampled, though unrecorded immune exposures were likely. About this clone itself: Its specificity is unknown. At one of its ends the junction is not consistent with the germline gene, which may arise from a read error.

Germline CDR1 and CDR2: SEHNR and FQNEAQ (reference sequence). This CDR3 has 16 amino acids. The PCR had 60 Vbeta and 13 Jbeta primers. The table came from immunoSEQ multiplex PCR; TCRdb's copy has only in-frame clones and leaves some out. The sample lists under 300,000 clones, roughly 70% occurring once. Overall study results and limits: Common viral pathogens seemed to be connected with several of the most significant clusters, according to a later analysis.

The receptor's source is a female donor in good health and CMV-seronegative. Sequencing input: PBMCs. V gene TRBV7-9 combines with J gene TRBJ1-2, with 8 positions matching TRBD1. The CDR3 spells CSSSSPGAGGGYGYTF. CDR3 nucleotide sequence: TGTTCCAGCAGCTCCCCTGGGGCAGGGGGCGGCTATGGCTACACCTTC.